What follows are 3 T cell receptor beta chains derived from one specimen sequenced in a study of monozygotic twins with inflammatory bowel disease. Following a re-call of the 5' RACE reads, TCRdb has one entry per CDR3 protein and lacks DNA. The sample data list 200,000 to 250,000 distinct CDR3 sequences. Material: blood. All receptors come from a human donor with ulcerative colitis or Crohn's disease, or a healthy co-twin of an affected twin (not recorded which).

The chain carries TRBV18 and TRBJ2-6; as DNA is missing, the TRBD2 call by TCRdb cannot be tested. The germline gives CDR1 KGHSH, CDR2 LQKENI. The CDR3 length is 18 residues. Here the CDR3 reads CASSILAGGVAGANVLTF.

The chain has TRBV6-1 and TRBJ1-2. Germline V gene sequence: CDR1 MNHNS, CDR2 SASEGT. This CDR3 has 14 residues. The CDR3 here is CASSGAVAYYGYTF.

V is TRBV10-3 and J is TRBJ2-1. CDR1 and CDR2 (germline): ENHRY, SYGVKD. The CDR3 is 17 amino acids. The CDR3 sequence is CAISESLTGGSYNEQFF.